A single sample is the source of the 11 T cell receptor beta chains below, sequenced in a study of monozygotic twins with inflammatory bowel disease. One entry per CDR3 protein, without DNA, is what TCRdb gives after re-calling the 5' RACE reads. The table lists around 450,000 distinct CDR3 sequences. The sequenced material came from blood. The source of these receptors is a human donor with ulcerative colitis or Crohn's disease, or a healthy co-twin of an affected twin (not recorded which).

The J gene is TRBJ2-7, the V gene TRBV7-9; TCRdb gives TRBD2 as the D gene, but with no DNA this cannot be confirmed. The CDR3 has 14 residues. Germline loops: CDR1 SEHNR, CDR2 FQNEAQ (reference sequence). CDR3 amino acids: CASSLDSGANEQYF.

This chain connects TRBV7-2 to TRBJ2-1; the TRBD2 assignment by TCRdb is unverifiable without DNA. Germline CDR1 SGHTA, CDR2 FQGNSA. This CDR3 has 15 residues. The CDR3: CATRGGTSGGNEQFF.

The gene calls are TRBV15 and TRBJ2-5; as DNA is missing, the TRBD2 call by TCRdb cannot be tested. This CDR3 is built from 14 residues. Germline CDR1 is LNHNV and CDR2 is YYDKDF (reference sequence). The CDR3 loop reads CATSSVSGDETQYF.

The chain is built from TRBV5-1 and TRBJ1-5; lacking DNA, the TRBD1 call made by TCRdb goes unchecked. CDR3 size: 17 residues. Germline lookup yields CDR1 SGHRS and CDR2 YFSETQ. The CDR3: CASSLDPLDRGNQPQHF.

This chain's CDR3 is CASSFQASPTDTQYF. The rearrangement joins TRBV5-1 to TRBJ2-3. This CDR3 region has 15 residues. Germline CDR1 reads SGHRS; CDR2 reads YFSETQ.

CDR3 sequence reads: CAISEAQGNGNQPQHF. The rearrangement joins TRBV10-3 to TRBJ1-5; TCRdb's D call, TRBD1, is unchecked because there is no DNA. Looked up from germline, CDR1 is ENHRY and CDR2 is SYGVKD. This CDR3 has 16 residues.

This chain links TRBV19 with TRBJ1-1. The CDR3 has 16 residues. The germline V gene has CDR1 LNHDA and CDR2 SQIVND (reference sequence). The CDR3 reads CASSISPGRMNTEAFF.

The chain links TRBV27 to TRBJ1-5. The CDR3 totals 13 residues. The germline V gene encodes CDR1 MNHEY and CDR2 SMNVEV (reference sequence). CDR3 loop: CASSYTVSQPQHF.

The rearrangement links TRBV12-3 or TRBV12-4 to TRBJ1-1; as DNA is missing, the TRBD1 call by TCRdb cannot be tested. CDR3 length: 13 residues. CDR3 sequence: CASSRAAYTEAFF.

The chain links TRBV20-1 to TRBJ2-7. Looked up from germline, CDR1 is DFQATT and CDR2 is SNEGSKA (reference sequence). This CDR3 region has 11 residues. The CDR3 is CSASKGYEQYF.

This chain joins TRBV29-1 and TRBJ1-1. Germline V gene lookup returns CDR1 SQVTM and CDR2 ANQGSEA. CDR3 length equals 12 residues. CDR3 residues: CSVGSLNTEAFF.